This TCR beta chain is drawn from a study of identical twins. Study-wide points: Its conclusions, products of cross-sectional statistical analysis, did not come from following the same donors. Models underestimated out-of-frame TCR alpha sharing in monozygotic twins. Reduced insertions were recorded for abundant cord blood beta clonotypes, with no such pattern in memory repertoires.

Unique molecular identifiers were present on cDNA, and template switching added a universal primer site. One entry per CDR3 protein results from TCRdb running MiXCR on the 5' RACE reads. The data contain 200,000 to 250,000 distinct CDR3 sequences, 6.5% to 8.5% of them singletons. This clonotype was picked up a small number of times. Its antigen is undetermined. In addition, the sample was reused for a study of yellow fever vaccine responses in identical twins.

This TCR was sampled from a woman between 18 and 29 years old in good health. What was sequenced was memory (CD45RO+) T cells sorted from blood.

The CDR3 region has the DNA TGTGCCAGCTGCCCTACCCCGTGTCGCGAGCAGTTCTTC. It specifies CASCPTPCREQFF. The gene calls are TRBV27 and TRBJ2-1; D uncertain. Germline assignment: CDR1 MNHEY and CDR2 SMNVEV (reference sequence). The V gene lost 8 bases and the J gene lost 10 bases, with 18 bases spanning the gap. The CDR3 loop spans 13 amino acids.